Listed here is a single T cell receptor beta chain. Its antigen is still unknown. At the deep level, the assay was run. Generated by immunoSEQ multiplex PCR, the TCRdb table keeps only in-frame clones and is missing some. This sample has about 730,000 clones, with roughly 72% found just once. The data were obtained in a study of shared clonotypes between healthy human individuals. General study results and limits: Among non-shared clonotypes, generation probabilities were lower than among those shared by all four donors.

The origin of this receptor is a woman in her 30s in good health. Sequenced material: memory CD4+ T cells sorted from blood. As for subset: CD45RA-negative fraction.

The CDR3 nucleotides are TGTGCCAGCAGCCGGAAATTAGCGGGAGGAGAAGGAGAGACCCAGTACTTC. Translation gives CASSRKLAGGEGETQYF. V and J are TRBV4-2 and TRBJ2-5; 10 nucleotides align to TRBD2. Per germline, CDR1 LGHNA and CDR2 YNFKEQ. The CDR3 has 17 residues. J was trimmed by 4 bases and V by 4 bases; bases with no gene match: 12.